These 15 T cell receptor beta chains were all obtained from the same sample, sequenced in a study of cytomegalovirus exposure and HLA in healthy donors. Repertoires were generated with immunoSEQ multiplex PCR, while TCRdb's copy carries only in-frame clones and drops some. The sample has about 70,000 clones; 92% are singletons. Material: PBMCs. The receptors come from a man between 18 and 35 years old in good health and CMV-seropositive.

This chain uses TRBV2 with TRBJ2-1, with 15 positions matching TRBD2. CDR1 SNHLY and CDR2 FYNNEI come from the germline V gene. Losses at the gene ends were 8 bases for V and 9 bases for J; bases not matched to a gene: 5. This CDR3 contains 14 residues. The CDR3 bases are TGTGCCAGCGGTTGGACTAGCGGGAGGGCTGAGCAGTTCTTC. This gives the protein CASGWTSGRAEQFF.

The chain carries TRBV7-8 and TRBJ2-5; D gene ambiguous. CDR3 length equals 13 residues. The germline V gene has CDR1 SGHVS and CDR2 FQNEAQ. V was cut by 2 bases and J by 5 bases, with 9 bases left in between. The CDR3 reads CASSLRLRETQYF. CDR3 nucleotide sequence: TGTGCCAGCAGCTTAAGGTTGAGGGAGACCCAGTACTTC. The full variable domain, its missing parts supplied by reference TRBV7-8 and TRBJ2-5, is GAGVSQSPRYKVAKRGQDVALRCDPISGHVSLFWYQQALGQGPEFLTYFQNEAQLDKSGLPSDRFFAERPEGSVSTLKIQRTQQEDSAVYLCASSLRLRETQYFGPGTRLLVL.

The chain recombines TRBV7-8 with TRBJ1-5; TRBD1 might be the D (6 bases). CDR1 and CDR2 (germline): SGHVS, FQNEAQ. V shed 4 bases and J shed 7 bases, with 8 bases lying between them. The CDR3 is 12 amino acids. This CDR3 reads CASSSRGQPQHF. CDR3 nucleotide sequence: TGTGCCAGCAGCTCCAGGGGCCAGCCCCAGCATTTT.

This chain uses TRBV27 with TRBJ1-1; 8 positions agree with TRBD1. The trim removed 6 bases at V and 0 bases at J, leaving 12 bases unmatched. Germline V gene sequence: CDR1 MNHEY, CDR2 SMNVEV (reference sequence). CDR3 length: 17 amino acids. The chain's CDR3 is CASSLVLTGAMNTEAFF. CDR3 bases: TGTGCCAGCAGCCTTGTCTTGACAGGGGCAATGAACACTGAAGCTTTCTTT.

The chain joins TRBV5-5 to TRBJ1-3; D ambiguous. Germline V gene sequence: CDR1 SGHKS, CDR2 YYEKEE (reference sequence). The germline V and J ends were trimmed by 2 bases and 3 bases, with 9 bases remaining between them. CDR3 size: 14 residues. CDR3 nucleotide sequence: TGTGCCAGCAGCTTAGCGGAGGATGGAAACACCATATATTTT. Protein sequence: CASSLAEDGNTIYF.

CDR3 in DNA: TGTGCCAGCAGCCAAAACGACAGAGACAATCAGCCCCAGCATTTT. It yields the protein CASSQNDRDNQPQHF. The chain carries TRBV7-9 and TRBJ1-5; the D gene is possibly TRBD1 (5 bases). V was trimmed by 5 bases and J by 3 bases, leaving 14 bases between them. CDR3 length: 15 amino acids. The V gene's germline CDR1 is SEHNR and CDR2 FQNEAQ (reference sequence). The full variable domain, completed using reference TRBV7-9 and TRBJ1-5, is DTGVSQNPRHKITKRGQNVTFRCDPISEHNRLYWYRQTLGQGPEFLTYFQNEAQLEKSRLLSDRFSAERPKGSFSTLEIQRTEQGDSAMYLCASSQNDRDNQPQHFGDGTRLSIL.

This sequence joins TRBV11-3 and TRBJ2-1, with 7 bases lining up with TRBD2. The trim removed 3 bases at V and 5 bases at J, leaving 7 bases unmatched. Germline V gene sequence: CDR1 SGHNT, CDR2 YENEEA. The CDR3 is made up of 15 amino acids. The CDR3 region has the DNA TGTGCCAGCAGCTTTTCCCCAAGCGGGAACAATGAGCAGTTCTTC. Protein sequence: CASSFSPSGNNEQFF. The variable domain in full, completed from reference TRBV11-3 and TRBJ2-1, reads EAGVVQSPRYKIIEKKQPVAFWCNPISGHNTLYWYLQNLGQGPELLIRYENEEAVDDSQLPKDRFSAERLKGVDSTLKIQPAELGDSAVYLCASSFSPSGNNEQFFGPGTRLTVL.

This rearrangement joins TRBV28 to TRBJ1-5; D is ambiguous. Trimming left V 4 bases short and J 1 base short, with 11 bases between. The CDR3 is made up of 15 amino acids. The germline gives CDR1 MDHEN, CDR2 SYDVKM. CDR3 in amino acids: CASSYPGKSNQPQHF. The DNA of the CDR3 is TGTGCCAGCAGTTACCCGGGTAAGAGCAATCAGCCCCAGCATTTT.

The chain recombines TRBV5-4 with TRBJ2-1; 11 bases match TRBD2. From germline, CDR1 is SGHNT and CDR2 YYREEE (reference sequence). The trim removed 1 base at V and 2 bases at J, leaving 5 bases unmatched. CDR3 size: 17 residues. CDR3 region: CASSLKLAGAPYNEQFF. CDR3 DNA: TGTGCCAGCAGCTTGAAACTAGCGGGAGCCCCCTACAATGAGCAGTTCTTC.

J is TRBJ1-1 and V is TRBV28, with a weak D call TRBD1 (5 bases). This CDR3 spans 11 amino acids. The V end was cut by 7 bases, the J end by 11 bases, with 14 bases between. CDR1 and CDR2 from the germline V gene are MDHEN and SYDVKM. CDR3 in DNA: TGTGCCAGCACCGTAGGGGTTGGTGCTTTCTTT. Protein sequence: CASTVGVGAFF.

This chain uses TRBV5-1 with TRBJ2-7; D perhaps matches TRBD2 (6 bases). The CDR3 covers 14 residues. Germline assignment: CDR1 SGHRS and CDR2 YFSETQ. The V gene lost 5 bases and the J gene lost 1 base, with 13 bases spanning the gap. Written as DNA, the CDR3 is TGCGCCAGCAGGGCGCGGGGCCAGTCCTACGAGCAGTACTTC. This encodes CASRARGQSYEQYF.

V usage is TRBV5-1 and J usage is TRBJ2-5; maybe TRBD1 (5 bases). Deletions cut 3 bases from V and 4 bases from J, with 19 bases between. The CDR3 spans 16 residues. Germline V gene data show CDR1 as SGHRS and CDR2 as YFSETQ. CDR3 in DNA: TGCGCCAGCAGCTCCCAGGGTTTCGCCCAGTTAGAGACCCAGTACTTC. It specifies CASSSQGFAQLETQYF. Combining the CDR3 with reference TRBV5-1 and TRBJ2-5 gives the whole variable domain KAGVTQTPRYLIKTRGQQVTLSCSPISGHRSVSWYQQTPGQGLQFLFEYFSETQRNKGNFPGRFSGRQFSNSRSEMNVSTLELGDSALYLCASSSQGFAQLETQYFGPGTRLLVL.

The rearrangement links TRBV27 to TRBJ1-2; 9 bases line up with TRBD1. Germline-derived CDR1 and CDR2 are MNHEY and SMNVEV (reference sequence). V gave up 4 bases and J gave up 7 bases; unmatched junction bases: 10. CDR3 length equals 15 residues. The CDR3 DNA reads TGTGCCAGCAGTTCGGAGGCGGGACAGGGCGGTGGCTACACCTTC. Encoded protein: CASSSEAGQGGGYTF.

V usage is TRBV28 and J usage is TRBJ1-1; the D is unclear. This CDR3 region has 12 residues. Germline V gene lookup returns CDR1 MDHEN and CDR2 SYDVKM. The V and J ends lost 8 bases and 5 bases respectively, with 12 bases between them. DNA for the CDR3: TGTGCCAGCCACGCGGTCGAAACTGAAGCTTTCTTT. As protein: CASHAVETEAFF.

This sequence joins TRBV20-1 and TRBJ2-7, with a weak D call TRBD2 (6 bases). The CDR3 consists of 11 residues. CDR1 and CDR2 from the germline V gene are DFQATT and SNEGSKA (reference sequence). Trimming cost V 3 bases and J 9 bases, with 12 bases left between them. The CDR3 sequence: CSASLAIGQYF. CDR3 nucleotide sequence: TGCAGTGCTAGTCTAGCGATTGGGCAGTACTTC.